This passage covers 26 T cell receptor beta chains from one sample sequenced in a study of T-cell reconstitution after alpha-beta-depleted transplantation in children. This sample's TCRbeta library carried unique molecular identifier barcodes. In TCRdb, the PCR reads were re-called with MiXCR into one record per CDR3 protein. The sample lists 450,000 to 600,000 distinct CDR3 sequences, about 30% occurring once. The sequencing used PBMCs from the stem cell graft donor, collected from the stem cell graft. All receptors come from a human donor who donated a stem cell graft to a child with aplastic anemia.

The rearrangement uses TRBV12-3 or TRBV12-4 and TRBJ1-4; no clear D gene. The ends were cut back, 1 base at V and 11 bases at J, with 14 bases in the middle. The CDR3 has 14 amino acids. The DNA of the CDR3 is TGTGCCAGCAGTTTAGTTTTGATGAGGCGGAAACTGTTTTTT. This codes for CASSLVLMRRKLFF.

This clonotype was seen a few times. The chain links TRBV20-1 to TRBJ2-5; the D gene is possibly TRBD1 (6 bases). The CDR3 is made up of 14 amino acids. V was cut by 5 bases and J by 4 bases, with 17 bases left in between. Germline CDR1 and CDR2: DFQATT and SNEGSKA (reference sequence). The chain's CDR3 is CSAQLPGAGETQYF. The CDR3 DNA reads TGCAGTGCTCAACTCCCAGGGGCGGGAGAGACCCAGTACTTC.

The chain combines TRBV9 with TRBJ2-6, with D possibly matching TRBD1 (5 bases). CDR1 and CDR2 (germline): SGDLS, YYNGEE. V shed 1 base and J shed 2 bases, with 7 bases lying between them. The CDR3 is made up of 15 amino acids. This CDR3 is CASSVQGAGANVLTF. Here the CDR3 DNA reads TGTGCCAGCAGCGTACAGGGTGCTGGGGCCAACGTCCTGACTTTC.

The rearrangement links TRBV7-9 to TRBJ1-1, with a tentative D call TRBD1 (5 bases). The V gene's germline CDR1 is SEHNR and CDR2 FQNEAQ (reference sequence). V dropped 2 bases and J dropped 3 bases, with 13 bases sitting between them. The length of the CDR3 is 15 residues. The CDR3 is CASSLKWDAYTEAFF. As DNA, the CDR3 is TGTGCCAGCAGCTTAAAGTGGGACGCCTACACTGAAGCTTTCTTT.

This clonotype was seen more than once but under ten times. The rearrangement links TRBV20-1 to TRBJ1-2, with D perhaps matching TRBD1 (6 bases). CDR1 is DFQATT and CDR2 is SNEGSKA in the germline V gene (reference sequence). This CDR3 spans 13 amino acids. V was cut by 7 bases and J by 6 bases, with 18 bases left in between. Here the CDR3 reads CSGKSPGANGYTF. The CDR3 DNA is TGCAGTGGAAAGTCCCCGGGGGCAAATGGCTACACCTTC.

This sequence joins TRBV5-1 and TRBJ2-3; tentative D call: TRBD1 (5 bases). The CDR3 runs 15 residues. Germline assignment: CDR1 SGHRS and CDR2 YFSETQ. V dropped 1 base and J dropped 0 bases, with 9 bases sitting between them. The CDR3 reads CASSLQGYSTDTQYF. CDR3 coding DNA: TGCGCCAGCAGCTTGCAGGGATACAGCACAGATACGCAGTATTTT.

This clonotype came up once. The gene calls are TRBV3-1 and TRBJ2-2, with 8 positions matching TRBD2. The CDR3 totals 16 residues. From germline, CDR1 is LGHDT and CDR2 YNNKEL (reference sequence). After removal of 4 bases from V and 6 bases from J, the junction contained 10 bases not matched to a gene. The CDR3 spells CASSLSFREGPGELFF. The CDR3, as DNA: TGTGCCAGCAGCCTCTCCTTCCGGGAGGGCCCCGGGGAGCTGTTTTTT.

The chain is built from TRBV7-9 and TRBJ2-3; 8 positions agree with TRBD1. The V gene's germline CDR1 is SEHNR and CDR2 FQNEAQ (reference sequence). The CDR3 is 17 amino acids. With V trimmed by 3 bases and J by 2 bases, 10 bases remained unmatched. Here the CDR3 DNA reads TGTGCCAGCAGCTTCGGTGCAGGGGGCTACAACACAGATACGCAGTATTTT. Residues: CASSFGAGGYNTDTQYF. Full variable domain (missing parts from reference TRBV7-9 and TRBJ2-3): DTGVSQNPRHKITKRGQNVTFRCDPISEHNRLYWYRQTLGQGPEFLTYFQNEAQLEKSRLLSDRFSAERPKGSFSTLEIQRTEQGDSAMYLCASSFGAGGYNTDTQYFGPGTRLTVL.

V usage is TRBV6-2 or TRBV6-3 and J usage is TRBJ1-2; 9 bases match TRBD1. After removal of 5 bases from V and 8 bases from J, the junction contained 9 bases not matched to a gene. Per the germline V gene, CDR1 is MNHEY and CDR2 is SVGEGT. This CDR3 is built from 14 residues. As DNA, the CDR3 is TGTGCCAGCAGTAACACCGGGACAGGGCTCGGCTACACCTTC. It specifies CASSNTGTGLGYTF.

This clonotype was observed once. The chain links TRBV29-1 to TRBJ2-1; the match to TRBD2 covers 7 bases. The CDR3 runs 17 residues. V trimming: 1 base; J trimming: 2 bases; junction bases outside the gene matches: 11. The germline V gene has CDR1 SQVTM and CDR2 ANQGSEA. CDR3: CSVEGTSGADTYNEQFF. The CDR3 bases are TGCAGCGTTGAAGGGACTAGTGGTGCGGATACCTACAATGAGCAGTTCTTC.

This clonotype was observed a single time. The chain has TRBV29-1 and TRBJ2-2; tentatively, D is TRBD1 (6 bases). This CDR3 has 16 amino acids. CDR1 is SQVTM, CDR2 ANQGSEA, per germline. V was pared by 1 base and J by 4 bases, with 16 bases between. This CDR3 is CSVEGWDMLSTGELFF. Written as DNA, the CDR3 is TGCAGCGTTGAAGGCTGGGACATGTTATCCACCGGGGAGCTGTTTTTT.

The CDR3 loop is CAWSGTGPNTEAFF. CDR3 coding DNA: TGTGCCTGGAGTGGGACAGGGCCGAACACTGAAGCTTTCTTT. V gene TRBV30 combines with J gene TRBJ1-1; TRBD1 agrees at 8 bases. Per the germline V gene, CDR1 is GTSNPN and CDR2 is SVGIG (reference sequence). Trimming cost V 1 base and J 1 base; bases outside gene matches: 2. The CDR3 length is 14 residues.

The chain has TRBV29-1 and TRBJ1-1; tentative D call: TRBD1 (6 bases). This CDR3 spans 12 amino acids. CDR1 SQVTM and CDR2 ANQGSEA come from the germline V gene. Trimming took 7 bases from V and 4 from J, leaving 13 bases between them. The DNA for the CDR3 is TGCAGCGCTAACAGGGCGGGCACTGAAGCTTTCTTT. Amino acids: CSANRAGTEAFF. Based on the CDR3 plus reference TRBV29-1 and TRBJ1-1, the full variable domain is SAVISQKPSRDICQRGTSLTIQCQVDSQVTMMFWYRQQPGQSLTLIATANQGSEATYESGFVIDKFPISRPNLTFSTLTVSNMSPEDSSIYLCSANRAGTEAFFGQGTRLTVV.

V usage is TRBV29-1 and J usage is TRBJ2-1; 9 positions match TRBD2. Losses at the gene ends were 3 bases for V and 9 bases for J; bases not matched to a gene: 12. This CDR3 is 15 amino acids long. CDR1 is SQVTM and CDR2 is ANQGSEA in the germline V gene. CDR3 bases: TGCAGCGTTGATCCCGAGGCTAGCGGGACGGGTGAGCAGTTCTTC. Amino acids: CSVDPEASGTGEQFF.

This clonotype was detected ten times or more. V gene TRBV20-1 combines with J gene TRBJ2-4; TRBD1 or TRBD2 may be the D gene (6 bases each). V lost 3 bases and J lost 2, with 11 bases in between. The CDR3 is 14 residues long. CDR1 and CDR2 from the germline V gene are DFQATT and SNEGSKA (reference sequence). CDR3: CSASRGLTKNIQYF. The CDR3 DNA reads as TGCAGTGCTAGCAGGGGACTTACCAAAAACATTCAGTACTTC.

The genes are TRBV6-2 or TRBV6-3 and TRBJ2-7, with TRBD2 matching over 14 bases. Germline trimming cut 5 bases from V and 5 bases from J; bases unmatched to any gene: 2. The CDR3 sequence is 14 residues long. Germline CDR1 reads MNHEY; CDR2 reads SVGEGT. The CDR3 DNA reads TGTGCCAGCAGTGTGACTAGCGGGAGGGACGAGCAGTACTTC. This sequence encodes CASSVTSGRDEQYF.

This clonotype has more than one count but fewer than ten. The chain links TRBV20-1 to TRBJ2-1; 13 bases agree with TRBD2. This CDR3 has 14 residues. Per the germline V gene, CDR1 is DFQATT and CDR2 is SNEGSKA (reference sequence). After removal of 6 bases from V and 8 bases from J, the junction contained 7 bases not matched to a gene. The CDR3 here is CSARTSGRGYEQFF. CDR3 in DNA: TGCAGTGCGCGGACTAGCGGGAGAGGCTATGAGCAGTTCTTC.

The gene calls are TRBV7-2 and TRBJ1-1, with D possibly being TRBD1 (5 bases). The V and J ends lost 5 bases and 9 bases respectively, with 16 bases between them. The V gene's germline CDR1 is SGHTA and CDR2 FQGNSA. This CDR3 has 13 residues. This chain's CDR3 is CASSPKSAGQAFF. CDR3 nucleotide sequence: TGTGCCAGCAGCCCGAAGTCGGCAGGGCAAGCTTTCTTT.

The V and J genes are TRBV7-8 and TRBJ2-3; 10 positions agree with TRBD2. V dropped 2 bases and J dropped 4; count of bases not matched to a gene: 3. This CDR3 has 15 residues. Per the germline V gene, CDR1 is SGHVS and CDR2 is FQNEAQ. CDR3 in DNA: TGTGCCAGCAGCTTACCTAGCGGGAGCCCAGATACGCAGTATTTT. The encoded protein is CASSLPSGSPDTQYF.

V is TRBV10-3 and J is TRBJ2-1; D ambiguous. The germline V gene encodes CDR1 ENHRY and CDR2 SYGVKD. V gave up 3 bases and J gave up 0 bases, with 6 bases separating them. The CDR3 covers 14 residues. The CDR3 DNA reads TGTGCCATCAGTGACAGTCGCTCCTACAATGAGCAGTTCTTC. It yields the protein CAISDSRSYNEQFF.

V is TRBV5-1 and J is TRBJ2-7, with 7 bases lining up with TRBD1. Trimming took 2 bases from V and 5 from J; bases not matched to a gene: 7. Looked up from germline, CDR1 is SGHRS and CDR2 is YFSETQ. The CDR3 covers 14 residues. The CDR3: CASSFGQVGNEQYF. CDR3 in DNA: TGCGCCAGCAGCTTCGGACAGGTCGGGAACGAGCAGTACTTC.

This clonotype has more than one count but fewer than ten. The V call is TRBV29-1, the J call TRBJ2-1, with TRBD1 identical over 9 bases. J gave up 9 bases and V 5 bases, and 11 bases lay outside the gene matches. The CDR3 consists of 14 residues. Germline V lookup: CDR1 SQVTM, CDR2 ANQGSEA. CDR3 sequence reads: CSVSLQGAVIEQFF. The CDR3 DNA is TGCAGCGTTTCCCTACAGGGGGCGGTGATTGAGCAGTTCTTC.

V gene TRBV20-1 combines with J gene TRBJ2-3; possible D gene TRBD2, 7 bases. This CDR3 contains 15 residues. Trimming stripped 3 bases from V and 5 bases from J, with 18 bases between. Germline V CDR1 and CDR2: DFQATT, SNEGSKA (reference sequence). The CDR3 loop is CSARRGGPAQDTQYF. The CDR3 nucleotides read TGCAGTGCTAGGAGGGGGGGGCCTGCCCAAGATACGCAGTATTTT.

This sequence joins TRBV14 and TRBJ2-3; D is unclear. The V end lost 0 bases, the J end lost 1 base, and 8 bases lay between the germline ends. There are 15 residues in the CDR3. In germline, CDR1 is SGHDN, CDR2 FVKESK. The CDR3 sequence: CASSQDYGRTDTQYF. Here the CDR3 DNA reads TGTGCCAGCAGCCAAGATTACGGACGCACAGATACGCAGTATTTT.

CDR3 sequence: CASSQDPAGITDTQYF. For the CDR3, the DNA is TGCGCCAGCAGCCAAGATCCAGCGGGCATCACAGATACGCAGTATTTT. The V and J genes are TRBV4-3 and TRBJ2-3; perhaps TRBD2 as D (6 bases). CDR1 and CDR2 (germline): LGHNA, YSLEER. V lost 0 bases and J 2 bases, leaving 12 bases between the germline ends. CDR3 length: 16 residues.

The chain joins TRBV6-5 to TRBJ2-3; TRBD1 aligns across 10 bases. Unmatched junction bases numbered 3, after V lost 2 bases and J lost 1 base. The CDR3 has 16 residues. In germline, CDR1 is MNHEY, CDR2 SVGAGI. The CDR3 here is CASSYDGQGGTDTQYF. The CDR3 DNA reads as TGTGCCAGCAGTTACGACGGACAGGGGGGCACAGATACGCAGTATTTT.